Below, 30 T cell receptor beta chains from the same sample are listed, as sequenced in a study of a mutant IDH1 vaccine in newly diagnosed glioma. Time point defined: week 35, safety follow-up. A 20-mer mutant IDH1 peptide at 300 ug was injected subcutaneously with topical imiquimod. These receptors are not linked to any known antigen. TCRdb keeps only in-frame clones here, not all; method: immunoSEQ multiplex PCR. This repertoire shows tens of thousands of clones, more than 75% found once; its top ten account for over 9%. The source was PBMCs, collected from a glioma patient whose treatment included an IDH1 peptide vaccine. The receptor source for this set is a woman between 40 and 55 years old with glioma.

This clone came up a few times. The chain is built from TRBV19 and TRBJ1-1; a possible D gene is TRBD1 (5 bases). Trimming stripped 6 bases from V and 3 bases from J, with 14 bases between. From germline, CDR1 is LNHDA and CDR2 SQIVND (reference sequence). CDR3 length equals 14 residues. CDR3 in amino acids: CASSTTGPDTEAFF. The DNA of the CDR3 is TGTGCCAGTAGCACTACGGGGCCGGACACTGAAGCTTTCTTT.

CDR3 sequence: CASSQRRNSYEQYF. CDR3 sequence (DNA): TGTGCCAGCAGTCAAAGGAGAAACTCCTACGAGCAGTACTTC. The chain has TRBV7-8 and TRBJ2-7, with no clear D. Germline CDR1 is SGHVS and CDR2 is FQNEAQ. V was pared by 6 bases and J by 0 bases, with 12 bases between. The CDR3 is 14 residues long.

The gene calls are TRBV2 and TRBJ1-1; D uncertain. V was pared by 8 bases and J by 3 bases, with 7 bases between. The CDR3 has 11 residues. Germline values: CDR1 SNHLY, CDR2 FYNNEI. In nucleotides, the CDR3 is TGTGCCAGCGGGAGTGACACTGAAGCTTTCTTT. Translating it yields CASGSDTEAFF. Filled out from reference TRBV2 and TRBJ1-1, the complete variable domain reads EPEVTQTPSHQVTQMGQEVILRCVPISNHLYFYWYRQILGQKVEFLVSFYNNEISEKSEIFDDQFSVERPDGSNFTLKIRSTKLEDSAMYFCASGSDTEAFFGQGTRLTVV.

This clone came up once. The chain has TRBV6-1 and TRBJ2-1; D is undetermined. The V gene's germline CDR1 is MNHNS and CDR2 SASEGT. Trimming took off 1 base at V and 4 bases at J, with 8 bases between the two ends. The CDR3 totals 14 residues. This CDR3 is CASSEEVGYNEQFF. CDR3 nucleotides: TGTGCCAGCAGTGAAGAGGTGGGTTACAATGAGCAGTTCTTC.

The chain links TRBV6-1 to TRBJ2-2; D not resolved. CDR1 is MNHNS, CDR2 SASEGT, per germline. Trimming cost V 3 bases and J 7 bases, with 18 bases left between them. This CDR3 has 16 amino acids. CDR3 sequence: CASSDPPASSHGELFF. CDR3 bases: TGTGCCAGCAGTGACCCGCCTGCATCCTCTCACGGGGAGCTGTTTTTT.

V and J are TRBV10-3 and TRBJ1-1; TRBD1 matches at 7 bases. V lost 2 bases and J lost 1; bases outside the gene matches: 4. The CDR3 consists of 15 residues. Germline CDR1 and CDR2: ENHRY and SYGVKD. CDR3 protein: CAISEEGQPNTEAFF. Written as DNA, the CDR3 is TGTGCCATCAGTGAGGAGGGACAGCCGAACACTGAAGCTTTCTTT.

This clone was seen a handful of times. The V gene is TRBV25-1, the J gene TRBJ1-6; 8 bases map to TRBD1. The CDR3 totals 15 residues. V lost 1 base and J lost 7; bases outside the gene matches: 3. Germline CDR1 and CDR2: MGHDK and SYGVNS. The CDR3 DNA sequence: TGTGCCAGCAGTGAATCCGACAGGGGAAATTCACCCCTCCACTTT. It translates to CASSESDRGNSPLHF.

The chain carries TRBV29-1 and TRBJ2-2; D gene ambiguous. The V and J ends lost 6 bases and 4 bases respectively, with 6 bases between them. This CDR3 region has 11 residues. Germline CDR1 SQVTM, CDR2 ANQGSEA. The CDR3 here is CSVTSTGELFF. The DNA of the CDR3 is TGCAGCGTGACCTCCACCGGGGAGCTGTTTTTT.

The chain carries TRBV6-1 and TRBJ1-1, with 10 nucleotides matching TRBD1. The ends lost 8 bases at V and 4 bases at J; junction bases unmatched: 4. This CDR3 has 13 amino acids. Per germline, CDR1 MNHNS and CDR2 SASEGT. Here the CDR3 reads CASRTGGSTEAFF. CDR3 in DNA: TGTGCCAGCCGGACAGGGGGGAGCACTGAAGCTTTCTTT.

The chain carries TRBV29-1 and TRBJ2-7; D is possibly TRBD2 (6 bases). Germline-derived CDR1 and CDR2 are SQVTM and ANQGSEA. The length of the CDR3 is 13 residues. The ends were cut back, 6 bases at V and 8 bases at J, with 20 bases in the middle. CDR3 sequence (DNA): TGCAGCGTCTCCCCGGGACGGACTACGAAGCAGTACTTC. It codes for CSVSPGRTTKQYF.

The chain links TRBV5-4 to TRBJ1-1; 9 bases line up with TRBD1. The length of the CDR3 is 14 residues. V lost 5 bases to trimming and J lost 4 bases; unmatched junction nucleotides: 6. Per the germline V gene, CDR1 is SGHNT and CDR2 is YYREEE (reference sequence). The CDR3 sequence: CASSPGTGPTEAFF. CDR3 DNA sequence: TGTGCCAGCAGTCCCGGGACAGGGCCCACTGAAGCTTTCTTT.

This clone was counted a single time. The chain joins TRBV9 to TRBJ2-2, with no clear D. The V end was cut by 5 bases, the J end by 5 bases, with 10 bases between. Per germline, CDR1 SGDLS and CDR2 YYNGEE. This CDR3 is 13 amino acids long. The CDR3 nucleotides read TGTGCCAGCAGGGGCCCGGGTACCGGGGAGCTGTTTTTT. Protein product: CASRGPGTGELFF.

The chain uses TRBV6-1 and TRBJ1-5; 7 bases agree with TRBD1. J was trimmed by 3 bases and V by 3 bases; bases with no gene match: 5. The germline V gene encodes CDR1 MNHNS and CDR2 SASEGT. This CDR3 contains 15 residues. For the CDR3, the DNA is TGTGCCAGCAGTGAGGCGACAGGGTTCAATCAGCCCCAGCATTTT. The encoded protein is CASSEATGFNQPQHF.

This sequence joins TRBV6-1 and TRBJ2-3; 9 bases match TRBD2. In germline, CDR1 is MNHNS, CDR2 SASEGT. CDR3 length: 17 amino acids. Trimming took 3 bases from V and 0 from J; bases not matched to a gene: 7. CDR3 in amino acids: CASSDRLAGYSTDTQYF. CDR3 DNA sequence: TGTGCCAGCAGTGACCGTCTAGCGGGGTATAGCACAGATACGCAGTATTTT.

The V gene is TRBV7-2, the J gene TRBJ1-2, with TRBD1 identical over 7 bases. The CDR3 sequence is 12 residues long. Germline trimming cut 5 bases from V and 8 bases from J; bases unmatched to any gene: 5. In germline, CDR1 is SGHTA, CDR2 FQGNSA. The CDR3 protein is CASSPRTGGYTF. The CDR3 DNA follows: TGTGCCAGCAGCCCTCGGACAGGCGGCTACACCTTC.

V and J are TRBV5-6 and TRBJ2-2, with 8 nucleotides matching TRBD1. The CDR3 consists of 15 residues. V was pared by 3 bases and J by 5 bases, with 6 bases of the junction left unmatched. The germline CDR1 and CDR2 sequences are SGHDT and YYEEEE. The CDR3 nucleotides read TGTGCCAGCAGCTCCTTGGACAGGGCAACCGGGGAGCTGTTTTTT. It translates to CASSSLDRATGELFF.

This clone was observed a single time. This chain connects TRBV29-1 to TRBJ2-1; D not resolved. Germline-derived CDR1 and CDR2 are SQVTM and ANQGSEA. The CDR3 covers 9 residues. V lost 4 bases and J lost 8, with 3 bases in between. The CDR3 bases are TGCAGCGTTGGGTATGAGCAGTTCTTC. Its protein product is CSVGYEQFF.

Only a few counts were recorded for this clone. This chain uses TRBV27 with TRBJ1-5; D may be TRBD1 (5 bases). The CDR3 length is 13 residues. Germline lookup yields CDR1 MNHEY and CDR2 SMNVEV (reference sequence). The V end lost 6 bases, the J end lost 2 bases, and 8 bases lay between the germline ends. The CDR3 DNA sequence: TGTGCCAGCAGCCGCAGGGGCAATCAGCCCCAGCATTTT. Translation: CASSRRGNQPQHF.

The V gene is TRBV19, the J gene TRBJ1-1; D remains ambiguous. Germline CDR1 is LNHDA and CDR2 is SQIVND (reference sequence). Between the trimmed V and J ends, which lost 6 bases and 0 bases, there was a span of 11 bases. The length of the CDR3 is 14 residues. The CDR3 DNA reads TGTGCCAGTAGCCGAAGTATCATGAACACTGAAGCTTTCTTT. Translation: CASSRSIMNTEAFF.

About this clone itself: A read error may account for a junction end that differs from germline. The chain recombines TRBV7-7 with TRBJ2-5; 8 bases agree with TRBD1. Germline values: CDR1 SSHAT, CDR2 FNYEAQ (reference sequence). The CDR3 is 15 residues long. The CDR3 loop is CASSFDRGWSETQYF. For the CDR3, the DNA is TGTGCTAGCAGCTTCGACAGGGGTTGGTCAGAGACCCAGTACTTC.

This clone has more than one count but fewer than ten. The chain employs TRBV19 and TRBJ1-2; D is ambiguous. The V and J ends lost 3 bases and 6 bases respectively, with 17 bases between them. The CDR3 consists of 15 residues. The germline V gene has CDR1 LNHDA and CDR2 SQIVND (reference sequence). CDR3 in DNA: TGTGCCAGTAGTATCCACTCCAGGAGGATAGATGGCTACACCTTC. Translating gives CASSIHSRRIDGYTF.

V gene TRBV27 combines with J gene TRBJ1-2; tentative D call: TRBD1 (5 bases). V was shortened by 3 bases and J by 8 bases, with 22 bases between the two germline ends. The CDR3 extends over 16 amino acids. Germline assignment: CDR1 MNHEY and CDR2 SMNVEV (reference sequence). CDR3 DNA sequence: TGTGCCAGCAGTTTGAGTGGGGGGGAAGCGGTGTACGGCTACACCTTC. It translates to CASSLSGGEAVYGYTF.

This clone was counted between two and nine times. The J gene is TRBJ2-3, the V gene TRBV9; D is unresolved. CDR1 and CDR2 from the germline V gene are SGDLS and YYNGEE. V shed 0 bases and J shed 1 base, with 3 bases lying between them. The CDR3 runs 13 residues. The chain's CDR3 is CASSVVGTDTQYF. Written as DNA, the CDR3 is TGTGCCAGCAGCGTAGTGGGCACAGATACGCAGTATTTT.

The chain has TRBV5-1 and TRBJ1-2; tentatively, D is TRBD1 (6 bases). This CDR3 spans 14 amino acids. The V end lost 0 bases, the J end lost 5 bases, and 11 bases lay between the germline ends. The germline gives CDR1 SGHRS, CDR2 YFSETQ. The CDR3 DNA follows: TGCGCCAGCAGCTTGGAGGGGCAGGGGTATGGCTACACCTTC. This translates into CASSLEGQGYGYTF.

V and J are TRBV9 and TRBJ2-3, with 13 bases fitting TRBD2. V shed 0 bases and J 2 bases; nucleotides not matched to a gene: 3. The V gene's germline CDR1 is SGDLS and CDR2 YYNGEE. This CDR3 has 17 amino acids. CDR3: CASSVEGLAGDTDTQYF. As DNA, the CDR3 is TGTGCCAGCAGCGTAGAAGGACTAGCGGGGGACACAGATACGCAGTATTTT. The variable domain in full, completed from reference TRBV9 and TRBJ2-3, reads DSGVTQTPKHLITATGQRVTLRCSPRSGDLSVYWYQQSLDQGLQFLIQYYNGEERAKGNILERFSAQQFPDLHSELNLSSLELGDSALYFCASSVEGLAGDTDTQYFGPGTRLTVL.

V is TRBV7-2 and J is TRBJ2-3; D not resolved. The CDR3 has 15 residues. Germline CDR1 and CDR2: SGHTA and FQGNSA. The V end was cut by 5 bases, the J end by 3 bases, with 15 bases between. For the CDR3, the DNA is TGTGCCAGCAGCCCTGTCGCGGTTTATACAGATACGCAGTATTTT. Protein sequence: CASSPVAVYTDTQYF.

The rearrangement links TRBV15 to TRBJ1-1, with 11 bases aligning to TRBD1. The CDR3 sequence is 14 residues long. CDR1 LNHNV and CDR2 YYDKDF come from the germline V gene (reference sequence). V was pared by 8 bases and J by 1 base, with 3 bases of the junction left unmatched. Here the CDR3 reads CATRTGGPNTEAFF. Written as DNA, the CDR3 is TGTGCCACCCGGACAGGGGGCCCGAACACTGAAGCTTTCTTT.

Here the CDR3 reads CASSYSTSGVQETQYF. The CDR3 DNA is TGTGCCAGCAGTTATTCTACTAGCGGTGTACAAGAGACCCAGTACTTC. The rearrangement uses TRBV6-5 and TRBJ2-5; TRBD2 matches 8 bases. Germline V CDR1 and CDR2: MNHEY, SVGAGI. There are 16 residues in the CDR3. Losses at the gene ends were 3 bases for V and 2 bases for J; bases not matched to a gene: 8.

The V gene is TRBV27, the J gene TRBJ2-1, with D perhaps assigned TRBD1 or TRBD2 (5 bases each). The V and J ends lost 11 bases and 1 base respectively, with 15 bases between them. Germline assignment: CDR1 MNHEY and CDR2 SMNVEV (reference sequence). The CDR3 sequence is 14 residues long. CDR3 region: CAVQRQGSYNEQFF. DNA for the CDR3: TGTGCCGTTCAGCGGCAGGGATCCTACAATGAGCAGTTCTTC.

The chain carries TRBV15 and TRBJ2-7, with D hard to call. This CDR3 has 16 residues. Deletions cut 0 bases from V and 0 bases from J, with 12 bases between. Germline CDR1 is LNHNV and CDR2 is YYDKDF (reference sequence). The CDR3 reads CATSRDPALSSYEQYF. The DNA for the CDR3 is TGTGCCACCAGCAGAGATCCAGCGTTGAGCTCCTACGAGCAGTACTTC.